The entry that follows covers one T cell receptor (beta chain) sequence. Sampled while nominally healthy, donors likely had unrecorded immune exposures. 13 Jbeta primers and 60 Vbeta primers were used for the PCR. Sequenced by immunoSEQ multiplex PCR; TCRdb stores in-frame clones only, minus some. The sample contains tens of thousands of clones, around 80% of which appear only once. The sample originates from a study of cytomegalovirus exposure and HLA in healthy donors. The source of this sequence is a woman in her thirties or forties in good health and CMV-seropositive. Specimen: PBMCs.

The CDR3 sequence is CASGQNYGYTF. CDR3 bases: TGTGCCAGTGGACAGAACTATGGCTACACCTTC. The V and J genes are TRBV19 and TRBJ1-2; maybe TRBD1 (6 bases). Germline V gene sequence: CDR1 LNHDA, CDR2 SQIVND (reference sequence). Trimming removed 8 bases from V and 2 bases from J, with 6 bases in between. CDR3 size: 11 residues.